This T cell receptor beta chain was recorded in a study of T cells in Graves' hyperthyroidism and ophthalmopathy. This clonotype was seen at least ten times. RNA transcripts served as the template for amplifying TCR beta CDR3 regions. During a first-round RT-PCR of the TCR CDR3, the HTBI primer set was used. One entry per CDR3 protein, called by TCRdb with MiXCR from the multiplex PCR reads. The sample lists about 98,000 distinct CDR3 sequences, 35% to 50% occurring once. Per germline, CDR1 LGHDT and CDR2 YNNKEL (reference sequence). This CDR3 region has 15 residues. Trimming removed 0 bases from V and 3 bases from J; junction bases left unmatched: 3.

Material: peripheral blood or thyroid tissue (not recorded which). The TCR originated in a woman under 40 with Graves' hyperthyroidism. The V gene is TRBV3-1, the J gene TRBJ2-7; the match to TRBD1 covers 9 bases. For the CDR3, the DNA is TGTGCCAGCAGCCAAGAAGGGACAGGGTACTACGAGCAGTACTTC. Translating gives CASSQEGTGYYEQYF.